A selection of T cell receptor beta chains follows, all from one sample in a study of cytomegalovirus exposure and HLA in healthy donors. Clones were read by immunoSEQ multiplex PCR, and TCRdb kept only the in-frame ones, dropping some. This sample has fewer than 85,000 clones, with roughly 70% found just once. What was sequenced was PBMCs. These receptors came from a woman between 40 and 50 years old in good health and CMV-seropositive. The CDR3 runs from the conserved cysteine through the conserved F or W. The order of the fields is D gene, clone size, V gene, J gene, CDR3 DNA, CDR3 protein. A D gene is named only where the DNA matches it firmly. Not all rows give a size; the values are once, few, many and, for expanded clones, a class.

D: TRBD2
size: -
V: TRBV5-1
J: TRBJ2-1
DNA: TGCGCCAGCAGCTTCGGGACTAGCGGGGGAGCCTACAATGAGCAGTTCTTC
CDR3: CASSFGTSGGAYNEQFF

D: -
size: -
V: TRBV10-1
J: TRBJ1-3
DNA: TGCGCCACTTCACCGAGCTCTGGAAACACCATATATTTT
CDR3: CATSPSSGNTIYF

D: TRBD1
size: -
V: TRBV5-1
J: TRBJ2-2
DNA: TGCGCCAGCAGCTTGGAGGGACAGGGGTCCCCGTCCGACACCGGGGAGCTGTTTTTT
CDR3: CASSLEGQGSPSDTGELFF

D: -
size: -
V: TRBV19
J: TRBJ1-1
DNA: TGTGCCAGTAGTATAATATCCGGTCCCACTGAAGCTTTCTTT
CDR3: CASSIISGPTEAFF

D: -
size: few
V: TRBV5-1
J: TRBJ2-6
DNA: TGCGCCAGCTTTGTACAACCAGAAGGGGCCAACGTCCTGACTTTC
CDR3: CASFVQPEGANVLTF

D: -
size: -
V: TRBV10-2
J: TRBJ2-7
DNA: TGCGCCAGCAGTGTATTGGACTCAGCCTACGAGCAGTACTTC
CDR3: CASSVLDSAYEQYF

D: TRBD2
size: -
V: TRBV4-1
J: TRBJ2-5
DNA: TGCGCCAGCAGCCAAGATCCGGCGGGGGGGCTCGGAGAGACCCAGTACTTC
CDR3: CASSQDPAGGLGETQYF

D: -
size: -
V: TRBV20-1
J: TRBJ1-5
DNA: TGCAGTGCAAAACAGGGCTCGCCCCAGCATTTT
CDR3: CSAKQGSPQHF

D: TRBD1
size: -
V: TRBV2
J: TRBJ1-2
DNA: TGTGCCAGCAGTAAAATTACCCAGGGGGCTCGTGTTTTTGGCTACACCTTC
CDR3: CASSKITQGARVFGYTF

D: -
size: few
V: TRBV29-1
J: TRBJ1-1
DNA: TGCACCCCGAACCCAGGGAGGTACACTGAAGCTTTCTTT
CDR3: CTPNPGRYTEAFF

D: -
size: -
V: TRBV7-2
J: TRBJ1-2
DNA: TGTGCCAGCAGCCCCCAGACAACTCTCGACTATGGCTACACCTTC
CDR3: CASSPQTTLDYGYTF

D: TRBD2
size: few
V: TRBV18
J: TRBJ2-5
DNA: TGTGCCAGCTCACCGTTGGCTAGCGGGGAGACCCAGTACTTC
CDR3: CASSPLASGETQYF

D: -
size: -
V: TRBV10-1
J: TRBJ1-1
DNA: TGCGCCAGCAGTGAGCACAGGCAGTCTGAAGCTTTCTTT
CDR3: CASSEHRQSEAFF

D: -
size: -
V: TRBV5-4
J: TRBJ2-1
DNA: TGTGCCAGCAGCTTTAACAGGGAGCGTGAGCAGTTCTTC
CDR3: CASSFNREREQFF

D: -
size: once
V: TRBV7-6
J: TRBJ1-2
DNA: TGTGCCAGCAGCCCACTCACAGGGCCGAACTATGGCTACACCTTC
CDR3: CASSPLTGPNYGYTF

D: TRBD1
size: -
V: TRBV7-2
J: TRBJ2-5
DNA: TGTGCCAGCAGTCCTCAACAGGGGGCGGGACAGACCCAGTACTTC
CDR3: CASSPQQGAGQTQYF

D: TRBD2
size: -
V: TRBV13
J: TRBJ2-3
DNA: TGTGCCAGCAGCCGGACTAGCGGGAATACGCAGTATTTT
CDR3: CASSRTSGNTQYF

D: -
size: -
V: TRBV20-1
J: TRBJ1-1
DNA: TGCAGCCTCGAGGGCACTGAAGCTTTCTTT
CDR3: CSLEGTEAFF